This T cell receptor beta chain was identified in a study of response to subunit inactivated influenza vaccine. Study-wide findings and caveats: There was a suggestion from the authors that each seasonal influenza vaccination recruits few new T cells.

TCRdb reprocessed the RT-PCR reads with MiXCR, giving one entry per CDR3 protein. The data hold around 320,000 distinct CDR3 sequences, with approximately 21% observed a single time. A few counts support this clonotype. Its target is unknown. This CDR3 comprises 12 residues. CDR1 and CDR2 from the germline V gene are MNHEY and SVGAGI. Trimming removed 5 bases at V and 9 bases at J, with 13 bases between. This material consisted of PBMCs from blood, taken less than 22 months after vaccination. The source of this sequence is a man aged 45 to 70 who received an inactivated influenza vaccine. V is TRBV6-5 and J is TRBJ2-5; unclear D gene. In DNA, the CDR3 is TGTGCCAGCAGTCGCCCAATGAGGCCCCAGTACTTC. Protein sequence: CASSRPMRPQYF.